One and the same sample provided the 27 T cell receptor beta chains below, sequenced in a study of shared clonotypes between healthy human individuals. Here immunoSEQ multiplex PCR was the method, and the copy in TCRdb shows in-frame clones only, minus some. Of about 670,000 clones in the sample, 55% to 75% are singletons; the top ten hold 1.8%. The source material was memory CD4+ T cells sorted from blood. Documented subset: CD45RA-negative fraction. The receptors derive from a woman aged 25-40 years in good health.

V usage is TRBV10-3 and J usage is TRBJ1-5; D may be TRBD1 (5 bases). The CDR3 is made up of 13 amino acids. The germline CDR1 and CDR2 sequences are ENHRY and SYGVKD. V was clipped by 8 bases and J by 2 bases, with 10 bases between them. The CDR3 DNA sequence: TGTGCCATCGGTTCGGGGGGCAATCAGCCCCAGCATTTT. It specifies CAIGSGGNQPQHF.

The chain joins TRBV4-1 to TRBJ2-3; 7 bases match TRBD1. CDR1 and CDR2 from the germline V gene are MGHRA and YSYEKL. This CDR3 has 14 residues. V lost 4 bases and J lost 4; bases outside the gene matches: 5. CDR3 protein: CASSPVTGADTQYF. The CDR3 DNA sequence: TGCGCCAGCAGCCCAGTAACAGGGGCAGATACGCAGTATTTT.

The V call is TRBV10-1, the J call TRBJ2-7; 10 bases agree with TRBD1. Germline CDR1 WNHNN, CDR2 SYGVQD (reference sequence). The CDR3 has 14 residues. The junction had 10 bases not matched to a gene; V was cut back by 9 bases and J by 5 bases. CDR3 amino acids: CASSPGTGANEQYF. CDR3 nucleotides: TGCGCCAGTTCCCCCGGGACAGGGGCTAACGAGCAGTACTTC.

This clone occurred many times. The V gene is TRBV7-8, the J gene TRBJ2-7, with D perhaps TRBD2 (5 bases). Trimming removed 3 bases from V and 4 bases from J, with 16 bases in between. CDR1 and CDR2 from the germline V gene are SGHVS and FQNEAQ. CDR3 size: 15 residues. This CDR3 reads CASSFRRTGLYEQYF. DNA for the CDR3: TGTGCCAGCAGCTTCCGGAGAACGGGGTTATACGAGCAGTACTTC.

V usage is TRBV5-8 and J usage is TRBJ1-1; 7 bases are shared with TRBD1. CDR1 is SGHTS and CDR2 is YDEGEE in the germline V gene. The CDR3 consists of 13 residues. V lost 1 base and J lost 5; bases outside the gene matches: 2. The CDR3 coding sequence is TGTGCCAGCAGCTTGCGACAGGGAACTGAAGCTTTCTTT. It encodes CASSLRQGTEAFF.

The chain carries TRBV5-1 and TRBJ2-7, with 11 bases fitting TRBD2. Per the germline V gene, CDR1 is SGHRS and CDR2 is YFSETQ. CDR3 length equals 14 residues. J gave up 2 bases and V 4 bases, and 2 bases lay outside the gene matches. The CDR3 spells CASSVAGGAYEQYF. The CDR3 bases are TGCGCCAGCAGCGTAGCGGGAGGGGCCTACGAGCAGTACTTC.

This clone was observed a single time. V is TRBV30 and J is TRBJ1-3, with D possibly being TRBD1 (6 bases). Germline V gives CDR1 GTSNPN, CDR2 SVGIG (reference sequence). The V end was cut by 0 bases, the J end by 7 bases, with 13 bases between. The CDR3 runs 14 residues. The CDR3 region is CAWSVRGLGNTIYF. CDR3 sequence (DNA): TGTGCCTGGAGTGTGCGGGGGCTGGGGAACACCATATATTTT.

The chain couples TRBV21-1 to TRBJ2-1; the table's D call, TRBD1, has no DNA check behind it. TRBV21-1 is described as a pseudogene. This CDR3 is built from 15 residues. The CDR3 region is CASSKKGGTYNEQFF. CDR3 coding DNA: TGTGCCAGCAGCAAAAAAGGGGGTACCTACAATGAGCAGTTCTTC.

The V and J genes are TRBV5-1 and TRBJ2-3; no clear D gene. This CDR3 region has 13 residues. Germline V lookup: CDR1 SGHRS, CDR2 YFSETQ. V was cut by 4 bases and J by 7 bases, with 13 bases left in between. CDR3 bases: TGCGCCAGCAGCACCGGCAGCTTCTATACGCAGTATTTT. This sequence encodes CASSTGSFYTQYF.

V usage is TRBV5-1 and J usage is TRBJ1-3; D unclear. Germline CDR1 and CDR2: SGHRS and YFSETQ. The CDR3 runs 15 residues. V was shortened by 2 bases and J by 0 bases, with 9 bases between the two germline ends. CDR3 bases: TGCGCCAGCAGCTTCCAACAAGGCTCTGGAAACACCATATATTTT. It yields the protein CASSFQQGSGNTIYF.

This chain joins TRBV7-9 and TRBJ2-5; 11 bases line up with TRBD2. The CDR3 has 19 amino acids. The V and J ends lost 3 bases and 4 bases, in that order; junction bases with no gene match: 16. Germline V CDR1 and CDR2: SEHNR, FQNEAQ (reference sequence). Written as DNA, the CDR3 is TGTGCCAGCAGCTTGTGGGGGAAACTAGCGGGAGTTCCGATAGAGACCCAGTACTTC. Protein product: CASSLWGKLAGVPIETQYF.

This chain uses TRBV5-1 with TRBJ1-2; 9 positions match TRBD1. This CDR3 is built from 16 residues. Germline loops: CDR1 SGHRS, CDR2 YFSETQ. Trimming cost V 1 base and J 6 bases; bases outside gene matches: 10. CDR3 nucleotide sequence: TGCGCCAGCAGCTTGAATACAGGGGGCGCCTCAAATGGCTACACCTTC. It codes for CASSLNTGGASNGYTF.

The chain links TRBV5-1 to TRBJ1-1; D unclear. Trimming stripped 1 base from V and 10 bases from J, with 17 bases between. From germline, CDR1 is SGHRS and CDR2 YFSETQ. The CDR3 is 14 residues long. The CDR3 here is CASSLTATNSGAFF. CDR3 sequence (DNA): TGCGCCAGCAGCTTGACGGCCACCAACTCGGGAGCTTTCTTT.

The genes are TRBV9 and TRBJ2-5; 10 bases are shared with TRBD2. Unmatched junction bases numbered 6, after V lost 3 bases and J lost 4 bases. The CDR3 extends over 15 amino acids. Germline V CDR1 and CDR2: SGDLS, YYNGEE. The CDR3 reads CASSASAGGGETQYF. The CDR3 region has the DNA TGTGCCAGCAGCGCTTCAGCGGGAGGGGGAGAGACCCAGTACTTC.

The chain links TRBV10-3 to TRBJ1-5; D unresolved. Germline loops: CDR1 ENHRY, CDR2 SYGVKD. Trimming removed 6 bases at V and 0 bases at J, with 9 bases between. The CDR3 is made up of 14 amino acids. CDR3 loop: CAIRSGNSNQPQHF. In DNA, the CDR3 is TGTGCCATCAGGTCAGGAAATAGCAATCAGCCCCAGCATTTT.

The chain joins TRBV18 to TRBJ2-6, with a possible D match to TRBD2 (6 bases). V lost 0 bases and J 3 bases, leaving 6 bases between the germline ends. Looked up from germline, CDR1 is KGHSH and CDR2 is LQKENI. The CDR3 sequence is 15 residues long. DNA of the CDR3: TGTGCCAGCTCACCACCGGGAGGTGGGGCCAACGTCCTGACTTTC. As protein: CASSPPGGGANVLTF.

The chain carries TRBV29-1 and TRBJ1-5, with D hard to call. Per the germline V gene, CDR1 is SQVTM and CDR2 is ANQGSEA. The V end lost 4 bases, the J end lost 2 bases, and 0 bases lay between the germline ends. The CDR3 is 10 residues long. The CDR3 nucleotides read TGCAGCGTTGGCAATCAGCCCCAGCATTTT. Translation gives CSVGNQPQHF.

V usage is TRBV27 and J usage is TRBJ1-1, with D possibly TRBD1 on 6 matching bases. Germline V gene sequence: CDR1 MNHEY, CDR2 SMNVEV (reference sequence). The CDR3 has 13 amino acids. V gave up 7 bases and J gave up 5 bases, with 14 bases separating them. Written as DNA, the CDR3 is TGTGCCAGCAACCCACAGGGCGGAACTGAAGCTTTCTTT. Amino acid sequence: CASNPQGGTEAFF.

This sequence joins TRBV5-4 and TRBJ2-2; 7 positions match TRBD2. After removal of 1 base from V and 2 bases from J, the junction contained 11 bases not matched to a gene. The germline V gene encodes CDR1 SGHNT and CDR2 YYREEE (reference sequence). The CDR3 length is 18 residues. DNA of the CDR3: TGTGCCAGCAGCTTGAGAGCTGGCGGGAGTTTTAACACCGGGGAGCTGTTTTTT. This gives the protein CASSLRAGGSFNTGELFF.

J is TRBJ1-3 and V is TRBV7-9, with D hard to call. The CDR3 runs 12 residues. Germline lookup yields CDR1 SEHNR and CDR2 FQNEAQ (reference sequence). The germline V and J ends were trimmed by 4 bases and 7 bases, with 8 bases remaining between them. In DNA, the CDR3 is TGTGCCAGCAGCTCCTATGCGAACACCATATATTTT. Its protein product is CASSSYANTIYF.

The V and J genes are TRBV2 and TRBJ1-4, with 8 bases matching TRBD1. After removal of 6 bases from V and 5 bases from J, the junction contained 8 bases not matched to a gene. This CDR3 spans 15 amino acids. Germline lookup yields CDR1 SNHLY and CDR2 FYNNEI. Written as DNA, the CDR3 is TGTGCCAGCAGCGGCAACAGGGGGAAAAATGAAAAACTGTTTTTT. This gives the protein CASSGNRGKNEKLFF.

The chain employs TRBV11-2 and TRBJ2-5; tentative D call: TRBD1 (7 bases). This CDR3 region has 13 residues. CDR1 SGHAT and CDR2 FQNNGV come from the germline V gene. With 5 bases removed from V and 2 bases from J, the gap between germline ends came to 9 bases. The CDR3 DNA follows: TGTGCCAGCAGCGCGGGACAGCAAGAGACCCAGTACTTC. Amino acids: CASSAGQQETQYF.

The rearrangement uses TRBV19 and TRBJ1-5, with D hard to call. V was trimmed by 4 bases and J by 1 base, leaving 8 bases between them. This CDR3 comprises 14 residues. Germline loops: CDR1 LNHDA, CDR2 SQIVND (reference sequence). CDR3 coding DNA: TGTGCCAGTAGTACAGGAGAAAGCAATCAGCCCCAGCATTTT. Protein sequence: CASSTGESNQPQHF.

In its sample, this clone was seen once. In DNA, the CDR3 is TGTGCCAGCAGCTTGGACACCGCAACTAATGAAAAACTGTTTTTT. Translated: CASSLDTATNEKLFF. The V call is TRBV7-6, the J call TRBJ1-4; the D gene is possibly TRBD1 (5 bases). Germline V gene data show CDR1 as SGHVS and CDR2 as FNYEAQ. This CDR3 contains 15 residues. V lost 3 bases and J lost 0, with 8 bases in between.

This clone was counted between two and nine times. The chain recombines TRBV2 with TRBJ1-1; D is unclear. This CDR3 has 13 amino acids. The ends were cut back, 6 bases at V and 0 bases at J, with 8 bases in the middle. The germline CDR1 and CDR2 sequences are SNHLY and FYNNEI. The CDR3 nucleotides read TGTGCCAGCAGCCGACACCTGAACACTGAAGCTTTCTTT. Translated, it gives CASSRHLNTEAFF.

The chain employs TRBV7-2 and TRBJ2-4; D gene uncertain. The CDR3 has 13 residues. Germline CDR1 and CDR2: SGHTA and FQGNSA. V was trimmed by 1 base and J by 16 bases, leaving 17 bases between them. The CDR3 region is CASSLDADPTLYF. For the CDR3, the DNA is TGTGCCAGCAGCTTAGACGCGGACCCAACGCTATACTTC. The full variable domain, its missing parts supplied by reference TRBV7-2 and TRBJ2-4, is GAGVSQSPSNKVTEKGKDVELRCDPISGHTALYWYRQSLGQGLEFLIYFQGNSAPDKSGLPSDRFSAERTGGSVSTLTIQRTQQEDSAVYLCASSLDADPTLYFGAGTRLSVL.

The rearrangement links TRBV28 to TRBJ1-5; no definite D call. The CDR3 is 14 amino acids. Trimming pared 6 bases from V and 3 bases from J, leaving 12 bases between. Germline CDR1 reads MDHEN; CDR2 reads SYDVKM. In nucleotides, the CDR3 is TGTGCCAGCAGCTTACAAGGCGTCAATCAGCCCCAGCATTTT. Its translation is CASSLQGVNQPQHF.